Each of the 9 T cell receptor beta chains below was sequenced from the same sample in a study of naive and memory T cell subsets. The sample's treatment: skin biopsy from PPD injection site in Mantoux-positive individual. TCR cDNA received a 3' ligated oligonucleotide that carried a UMI. Ligated cDNA underwent four rounds of PCR with nested alpha and beta constant region primers and SP2. TCRdb processed the UMI-ligation and nested PCR reads anew with MiXCR; each CDR3 protein has one entry. The sample carries more than 30,000 distinct CDR3 sequences, under 8.5% recorded once. Sample: skin, taken from a tuberculin skin test site. Source of these receptors: an adult in good health.

This chain connects TRBV29-1 to TRBJ1-1; 11 bases are shared with TRBD1. The CDR3 sequence is 15 residues long. V shed 0 bases, J shed 5 bases, and the junction held 5 bases outside the gene matches. From germline, CDR1 is SQVTM and CDR2 ANQGSEA. The CDR3 nucleotides are TGCAGCGTTGAAGAAGGGGACAGGGGGGATACTGAAGCTTTCTTT. This sequence encodes CSVEEGDRGDTEAFF.

This clonotype has a count of ten or more. The gene calls are TRBV19 and TRBJ2-1; 8 nucleotides line up with TRBD2. The trim removed 3 bases at V and 5 bases at J, leaving 6 bases unmatched. Germline assignment: CDR1 LNHDA and CDR2 SQIVND (reference sequence). CDR3 size: 15 residues. The CDR3 nucleotides read TGTGCCAGTAGTATCGAGCGGGGGATTGACAATGAGCAGTTCTTC. It is translated as CASSIERGIDNEQFF.

This clonotype was detected many times. The genes are TRBV5-1 and TRBJ2-7, with D perhaps TRBD2 (6 bases). The CDR3 spans 15 residues. The V gene lost 8 bases and the J gene lost 0 bases, with 18 bases spanning the gap. From germline, CDR1 is SGHRS and CDR2 YFSETQ. The DNA of the CDR3 is TGCGCCAGTACCGCGGGGCTGGGGAACTCCTACGAGCAGTACTTC. Amino acids: CASTAGLGNSYEQYF.

This clonotype appeared a few times. The V gene is TRBV29-1, the J gene TRBJ1-1; D possibly corresponds to TRBD1 (6 bases). With 6 bases removed from V and 4 bases from J, the gap between germline ends came to 18 bases. This CDR3 has 14 amino acids. Germline lookup yields CDR1 SQVTM and CDR2 ANQGSEA. For the CDR3, the DNA is TGCAGCGTGTCGATCGGGGGCGGTGGCACTGAAGCTTTCTTT. Translated, it gives CSVSIGGGGTEAFF.

In its sample, this clonotype was seen a few times. The CDR3 sequence: CASSPGTSGSNTGELFF. CDR3 sequence (DNA): TGTGCCAGCAGCCCAGGGACTAGCGGGAGTAACACCGGGGAGCTGTTTTTT. The chain links TRBV13 to TRBJ2-2; 14 bases are a match to TRBD2. The V gene end was trimmed by 5 bases and the J gene end by 2 bases; junction bases not matched to a gene: 4. CDR1 is PRHDT and CDR2 is FYEKMQ in the germline V gene (reference sequence). The CDR3 spans 17 residues.

This clonotype was recorded once. This clone may be a read error of a much larger clone one base away. The chain joins TRBV5-4 to TRBJ2-7; D call uncertain. V was shortened by 0 bases and J by 4 bases, with 8 bases between the two germline ends. CDR3 length equals 13 residues. CDR1 and CDR2 (germline): SGHNT, YYREEE (reference sequence). As DNA, the CDR3 is TGTGCCAGCAGCTTGGTCAGCAGATACGAGCAGTACTTC. Protein sequence: CASSLVSRYEQYF.

This clonotype was seen many times. This sequence joins TRBV5-1 and TRBJ2-1; TRBD2 is a possible D gene (5 bases). Germline CDR1 SGHRS, CDR2 YFSETQ. V was pared by 0 bases and J by 9 bases, with 13 bases between. CDR3 size: 14 residues. CDR3 in DNA: TGCGCCAGCAGCTTGGAAGCCCACGCGGGTGAGCAGTTCTTC. Translated, it gives CASSLEAHAGEQFF. The entire variable domain, with the rest obtained from reference TRBV5-1 and TRBJ2-1, is as follows: KAGVTQTPRYLIKTRGQQVTLSCSPISGHRSVSWYQQTPGQGLQFLFEYFSETQRNKGNFPGRFSGRQFSNSRSEMNVSTLELGDSALYLCASSLEAHAGEQFFGPGTRLTVL.

In its sample, this clonotype was seen many times. This chain joins TRBV6-6 and TRBJ1-1; TRBD1 might be the D (5 bases). Trimming cost V 8 bases and J 1 base, with 17 bases left between them. CDR3 length: 15 residues. The germline gives CDR1 MNHNY, CDR2 SVGAGI (reference sequence). The CDR3 loop reads CASLNGRQGNTEAFF. CDR3 nucleotide sequence: TGTGCCAGCCTGAACGGCCGGCAGGGGAACACTGAAGCTTTCTTT.

This clonotype was seen repeatedly, ten times or more. The chain recombines TRBV6-2 or TRBV6-3 with TRBJ2-2, with D tentatively TRBD1 (6 bases). Trimming shortened V by 3 bases and J by 4 bases, and 18 bases separated the two germline ends. CDR3 length: 17 amino acids. Germline values: CDR1 MNHEY, CDR2 SVGEGT. The CDR3 bases are TGTGCCAGCAGTTATTCAGTGCTACAGGGCGCCACCGGGGAGCTGTTTTTT. The encoded protein is CASSYSVLQGATGELFF.